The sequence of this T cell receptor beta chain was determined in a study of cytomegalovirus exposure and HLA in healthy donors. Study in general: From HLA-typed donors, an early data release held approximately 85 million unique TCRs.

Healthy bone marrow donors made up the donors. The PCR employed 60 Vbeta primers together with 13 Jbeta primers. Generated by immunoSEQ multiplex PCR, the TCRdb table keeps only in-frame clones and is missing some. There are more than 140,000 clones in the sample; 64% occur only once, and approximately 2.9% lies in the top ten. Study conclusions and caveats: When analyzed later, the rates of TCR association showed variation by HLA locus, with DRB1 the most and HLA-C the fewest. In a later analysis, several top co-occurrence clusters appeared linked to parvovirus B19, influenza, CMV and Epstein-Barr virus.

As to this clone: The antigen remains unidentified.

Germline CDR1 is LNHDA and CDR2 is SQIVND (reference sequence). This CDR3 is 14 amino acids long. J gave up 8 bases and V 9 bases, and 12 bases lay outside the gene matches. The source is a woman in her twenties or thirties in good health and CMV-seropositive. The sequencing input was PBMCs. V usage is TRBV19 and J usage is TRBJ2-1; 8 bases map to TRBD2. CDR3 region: CASSPGREVDEQFF. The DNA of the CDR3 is TGTGCCAGCTCTCCGGGGCGGGAGGTAGATGAGCAGTTCTTC.